Reported below is one T cell receptor (beta chain). These data belong to a study of blood T cell repertoires in COVID-19. Overall study context: Sites in the United States, Italy and Spain provided acute and convalescent COVID-19 samples. From T cells, B-cell-depleted T cells, or PBMCs came the material, which was cDNA or gDNA.

Study processing details: Amplification of reference gene primers was used by the study to estimate nucleated cell counts. Here immunoSEQ multiplex PCR was the method, and the copy in TCRdb shows in-frame clones only, minus some. V and J calls and clone size are as listed in that table; D and trimming were resolved from the DNA. This table holds around 170,000 clones, roughly 90% found once. The V gene lost 6 bases and the J gene lost 7 bases, with 4 bases spanning the gap. CDR3 length: 11 amino acids. The germline V gene has CDR1 MNHNY and CDR2 SVGAGI (reference sequence). The sample comprised peripheral blood. The chain recombines TRBV6-6 with TRBJ1-6; D gene ambiguous. This TCR was recovered from a man in his 60s with acute or convalescent COVID-19. The CDR3 loop is CASRSNSPLHF. In DNA form, the CDR3 reads TGTGCCAGCAGAAGCAATTCACCCCTCCACTTT.